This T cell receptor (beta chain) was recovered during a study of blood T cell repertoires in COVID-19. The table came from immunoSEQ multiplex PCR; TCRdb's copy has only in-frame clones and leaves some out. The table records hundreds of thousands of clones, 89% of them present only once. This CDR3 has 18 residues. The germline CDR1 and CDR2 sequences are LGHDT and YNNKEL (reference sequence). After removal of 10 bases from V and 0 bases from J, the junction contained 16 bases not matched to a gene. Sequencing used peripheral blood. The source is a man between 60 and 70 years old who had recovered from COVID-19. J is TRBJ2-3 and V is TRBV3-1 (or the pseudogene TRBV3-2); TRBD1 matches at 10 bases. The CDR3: CATRPRDRGRTSTDTQYF. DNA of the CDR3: TGTGCCACCCGACCCCGGGACAGGGGAAGAACTAGCACAGATACGCAGTATTTT.